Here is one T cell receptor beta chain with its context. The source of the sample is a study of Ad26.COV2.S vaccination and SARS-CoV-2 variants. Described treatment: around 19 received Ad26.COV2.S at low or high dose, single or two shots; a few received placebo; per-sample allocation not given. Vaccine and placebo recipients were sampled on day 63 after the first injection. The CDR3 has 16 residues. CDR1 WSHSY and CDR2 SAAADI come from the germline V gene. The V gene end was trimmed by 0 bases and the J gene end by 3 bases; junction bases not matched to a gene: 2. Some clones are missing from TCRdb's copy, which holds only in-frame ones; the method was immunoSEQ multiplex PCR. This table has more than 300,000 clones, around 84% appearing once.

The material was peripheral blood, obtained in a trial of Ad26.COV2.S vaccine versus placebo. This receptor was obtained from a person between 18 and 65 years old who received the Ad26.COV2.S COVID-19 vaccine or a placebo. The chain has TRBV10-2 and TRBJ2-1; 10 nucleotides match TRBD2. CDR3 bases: TGCGCCAGCAGTGAGTCACTAGCGGGGAACTACAATGAGCAGTTCTTC. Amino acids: CASSESLAGNYNEQFF.